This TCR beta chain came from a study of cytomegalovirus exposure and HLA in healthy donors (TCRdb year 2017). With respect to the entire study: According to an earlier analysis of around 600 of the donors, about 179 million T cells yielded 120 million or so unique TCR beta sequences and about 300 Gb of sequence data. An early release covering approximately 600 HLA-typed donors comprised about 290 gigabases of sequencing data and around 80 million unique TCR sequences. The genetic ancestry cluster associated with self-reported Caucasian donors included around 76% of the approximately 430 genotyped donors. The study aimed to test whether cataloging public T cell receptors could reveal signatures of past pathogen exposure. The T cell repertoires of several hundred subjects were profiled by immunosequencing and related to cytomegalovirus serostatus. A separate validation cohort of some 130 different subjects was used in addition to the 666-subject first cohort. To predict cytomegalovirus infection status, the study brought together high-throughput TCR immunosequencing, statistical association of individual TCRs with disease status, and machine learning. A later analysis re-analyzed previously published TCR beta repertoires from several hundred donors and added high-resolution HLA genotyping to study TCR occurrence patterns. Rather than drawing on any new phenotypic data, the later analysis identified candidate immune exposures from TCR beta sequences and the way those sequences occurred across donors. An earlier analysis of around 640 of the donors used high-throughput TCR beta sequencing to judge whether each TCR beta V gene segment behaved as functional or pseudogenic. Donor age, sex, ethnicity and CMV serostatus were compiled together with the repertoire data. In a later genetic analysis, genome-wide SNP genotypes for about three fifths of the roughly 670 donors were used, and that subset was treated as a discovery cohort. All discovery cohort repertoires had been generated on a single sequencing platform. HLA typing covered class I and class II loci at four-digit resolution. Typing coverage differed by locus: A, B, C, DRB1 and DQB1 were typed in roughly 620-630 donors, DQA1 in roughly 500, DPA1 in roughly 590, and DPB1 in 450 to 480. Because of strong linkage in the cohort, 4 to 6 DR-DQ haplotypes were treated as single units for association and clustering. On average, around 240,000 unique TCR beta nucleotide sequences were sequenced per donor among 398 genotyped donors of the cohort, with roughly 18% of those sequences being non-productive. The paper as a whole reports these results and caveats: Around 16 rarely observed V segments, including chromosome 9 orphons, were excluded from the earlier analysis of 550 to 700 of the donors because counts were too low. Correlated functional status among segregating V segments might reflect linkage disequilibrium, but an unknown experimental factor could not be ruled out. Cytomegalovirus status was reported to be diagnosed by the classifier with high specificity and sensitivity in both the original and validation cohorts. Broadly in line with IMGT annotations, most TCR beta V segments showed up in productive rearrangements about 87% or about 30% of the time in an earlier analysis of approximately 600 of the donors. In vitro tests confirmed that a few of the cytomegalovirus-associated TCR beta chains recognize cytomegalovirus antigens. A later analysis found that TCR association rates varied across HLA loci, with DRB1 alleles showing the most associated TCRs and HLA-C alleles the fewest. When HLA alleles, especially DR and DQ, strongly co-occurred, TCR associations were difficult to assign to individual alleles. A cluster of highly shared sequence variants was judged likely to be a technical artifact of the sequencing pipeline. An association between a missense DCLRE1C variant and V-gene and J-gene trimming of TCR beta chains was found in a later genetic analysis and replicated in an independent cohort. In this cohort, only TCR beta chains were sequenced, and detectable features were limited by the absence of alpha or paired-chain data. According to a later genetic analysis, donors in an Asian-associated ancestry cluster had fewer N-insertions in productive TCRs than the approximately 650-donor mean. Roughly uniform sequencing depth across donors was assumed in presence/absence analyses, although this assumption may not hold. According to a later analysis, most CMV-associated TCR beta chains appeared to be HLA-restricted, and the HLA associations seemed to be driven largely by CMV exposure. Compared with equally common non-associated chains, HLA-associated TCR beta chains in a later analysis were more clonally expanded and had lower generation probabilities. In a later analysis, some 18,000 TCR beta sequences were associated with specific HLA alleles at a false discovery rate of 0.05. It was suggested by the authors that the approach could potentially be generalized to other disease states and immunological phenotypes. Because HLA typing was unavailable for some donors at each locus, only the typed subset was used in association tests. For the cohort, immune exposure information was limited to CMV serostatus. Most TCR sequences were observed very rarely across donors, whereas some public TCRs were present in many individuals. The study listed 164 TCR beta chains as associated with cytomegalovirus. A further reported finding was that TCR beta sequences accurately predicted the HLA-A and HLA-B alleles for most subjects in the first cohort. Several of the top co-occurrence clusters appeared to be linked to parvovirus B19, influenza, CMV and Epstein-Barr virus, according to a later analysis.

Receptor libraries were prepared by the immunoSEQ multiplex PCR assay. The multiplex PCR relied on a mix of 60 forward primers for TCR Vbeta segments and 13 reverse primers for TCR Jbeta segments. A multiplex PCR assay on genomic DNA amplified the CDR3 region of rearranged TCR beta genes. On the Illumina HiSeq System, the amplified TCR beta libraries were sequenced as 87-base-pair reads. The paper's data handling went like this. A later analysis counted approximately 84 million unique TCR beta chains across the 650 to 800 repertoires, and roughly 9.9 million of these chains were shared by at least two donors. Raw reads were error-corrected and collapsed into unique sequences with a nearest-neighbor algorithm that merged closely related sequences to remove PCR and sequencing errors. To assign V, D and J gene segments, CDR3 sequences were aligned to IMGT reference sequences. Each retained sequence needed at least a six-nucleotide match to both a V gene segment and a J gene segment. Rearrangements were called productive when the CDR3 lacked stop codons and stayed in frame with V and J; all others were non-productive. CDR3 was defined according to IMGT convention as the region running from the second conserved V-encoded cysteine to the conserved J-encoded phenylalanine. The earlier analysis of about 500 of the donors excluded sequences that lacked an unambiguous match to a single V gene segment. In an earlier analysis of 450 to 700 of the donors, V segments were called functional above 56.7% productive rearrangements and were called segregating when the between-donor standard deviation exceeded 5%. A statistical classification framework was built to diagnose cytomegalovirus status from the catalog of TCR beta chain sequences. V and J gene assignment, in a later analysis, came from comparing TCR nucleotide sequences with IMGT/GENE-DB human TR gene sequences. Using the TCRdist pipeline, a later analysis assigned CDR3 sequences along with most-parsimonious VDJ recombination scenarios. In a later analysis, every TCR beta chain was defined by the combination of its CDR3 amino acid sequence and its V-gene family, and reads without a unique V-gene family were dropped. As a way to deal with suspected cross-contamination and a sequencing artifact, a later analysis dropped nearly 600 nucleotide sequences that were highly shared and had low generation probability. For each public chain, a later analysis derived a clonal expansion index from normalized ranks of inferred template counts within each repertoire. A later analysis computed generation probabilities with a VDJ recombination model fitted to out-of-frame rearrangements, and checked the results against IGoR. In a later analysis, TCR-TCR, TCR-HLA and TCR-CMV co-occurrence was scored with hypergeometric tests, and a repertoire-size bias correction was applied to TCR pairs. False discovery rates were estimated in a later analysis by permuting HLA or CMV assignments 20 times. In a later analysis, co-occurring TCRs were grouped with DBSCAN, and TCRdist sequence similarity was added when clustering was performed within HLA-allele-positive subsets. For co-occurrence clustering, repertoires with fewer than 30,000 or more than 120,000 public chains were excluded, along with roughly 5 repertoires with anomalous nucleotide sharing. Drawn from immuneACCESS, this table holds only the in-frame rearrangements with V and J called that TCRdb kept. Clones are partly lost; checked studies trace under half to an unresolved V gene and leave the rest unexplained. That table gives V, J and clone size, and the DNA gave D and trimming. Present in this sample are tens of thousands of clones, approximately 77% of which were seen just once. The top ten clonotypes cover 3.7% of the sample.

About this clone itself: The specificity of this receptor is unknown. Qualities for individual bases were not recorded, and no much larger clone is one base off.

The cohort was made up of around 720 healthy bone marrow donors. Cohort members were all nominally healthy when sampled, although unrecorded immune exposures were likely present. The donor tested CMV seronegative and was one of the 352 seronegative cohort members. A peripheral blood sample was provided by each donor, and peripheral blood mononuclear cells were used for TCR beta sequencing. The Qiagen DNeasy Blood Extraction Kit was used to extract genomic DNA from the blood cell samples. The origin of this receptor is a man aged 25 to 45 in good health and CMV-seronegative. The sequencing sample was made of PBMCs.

The nucleotide sequence is given as TGTGCCAGTAGTATGGGGGGAGTGTTGCGGGAGGGCTACAATGAGCAGTTCTTC. The translation is CASSMGGVLREGYNEQFF. The rearranged segments are TRBV19 and TRBJ2-1; TRBD2 agrees with 9 junctional bases. The CDR3, from cysteine to phenylalanine, totals 18 residues. The only DNA kept is the CDR3, 54 bases in frame from the first base. CDR1 and CDR2, per the germline V gene (reference sequence), are LNHDA and SQIVND. V is trimmed back by 3 bases and J by 3 bases, and the junction contains 12 bases that no gene match accounts for.